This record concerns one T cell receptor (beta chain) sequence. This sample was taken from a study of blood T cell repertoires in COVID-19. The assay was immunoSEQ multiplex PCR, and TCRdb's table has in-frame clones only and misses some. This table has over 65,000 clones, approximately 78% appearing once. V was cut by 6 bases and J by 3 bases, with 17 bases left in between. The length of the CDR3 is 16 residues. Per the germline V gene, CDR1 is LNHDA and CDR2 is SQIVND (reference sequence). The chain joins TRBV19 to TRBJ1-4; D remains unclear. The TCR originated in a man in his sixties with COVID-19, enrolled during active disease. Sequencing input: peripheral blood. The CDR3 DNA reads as TGTGCCAGTAGCCCCGGGGAAAGGGTGGCTAATGAAAAACTGTTTTTT. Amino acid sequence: CASSPGERVANEKLFF.